Sequencing of this T cell receptor beta chain was carried out in a study of blood T cell repertoires in COVID-19 (dated by TCRdb to about 2020). Regarding the study in general: Collaborator samples came from the United States, Italy and Spain and covered acute and convalescent phases of COVID-19. The prospective study material was composed of cDNA or gDNA derived from T cells, B-cell-depleted T cells, or PBMCs. Subjects who had been exposed to COVID-19, were actively infected with it, or had recovered from it provided the deeply sampled blood TCRbeta repertoires that made up the dataset. A freely available public database, intended as a resource for researchers studying the immune response to SARS-CoV-2, is where the repertoires were released. The samples were drawn from two sources: the first 160 participants of the ongoing ImmuneRACE study, and 1,000 to 1,500 subjects contributed by 6 global collaborators. Sample metadata almost always included a de-identified subject ID, COVID-19 status, age in years and sex. Where HLA class I and class II types were available, the types were taken from metadata supplied by the sample provider, not from assay-based typing. Broad study findings and their caveats: How much clinical and demographic metadata was included differed by source and by participant, and the metadata was provided uncurated.

The table lists this clone with a few counts. Its antigen is not yet known. The input lacks base qualities; no much larger clone sits a single base away. TCRbeta CDR3 regions were amplified from genomic DNA by means of the immunoSEQ Assay, a bias-controlled multiplex PCR. Concerning the study's data processing: Within the assay, amplification of reference gene primers was used to estimate how many nucleated cells each sample contained. To quantify the absolute abundance of each unique TCRbeta CDR3 rearrangement, sequence reads were collapsed and filtered. For each sample, productive Simpson clonality was calculated as the square root of Simpson's diversity index over productive rearrangements. This immuneACCESS table, as held by TCRdb, lists in-frame sequences with V and J called but not all clones. Of the missing ones, under half trace to an unresolved V gene in checked studies; the others have no known cause. That table gives V, J and clone size, and the DNA gave D and trimming. The sample table records about 170,000 clones; 83% of these occur just once. The ten biggest clones cover roughly 1.9% of the sample.

Each collaborating institution followed its own protocols to collect whole blood in K2EDTA tubes. For TCRbeta analysis, collaborators shipped samples in one of three forms: frozen whole blood, isolated PBMCs, or DNA extracted from either of those sample types. V lost 5 bases and J lost 1 base, and the count of bases not matched to a germline gene is 7. From the germline V gene (reference sequence), CDR1 is LNHDA and CDR2 is SQIVND. Including cysteine and phenylalanine, the CDR3 has 15 amino acids. Here the CDR3 DNA is all that survives: 45 bases in frame from base 1. The V gene is TRBV19 and the J gene is TRBJ2-5, with TRBD2 matching 7 junction bases. The specimen was peripheral blood. The origin of this receptor is an elderly woman with acute or convalescent COVID-19. For the CDR3, the sequence is CASSQDRLAQETQYF. The DNA is as follows: TGTGCCAGTAGTCAGGACCGACTAGCCCAAGAGACCCAGTACTTC. With the portions outside the CDR3 filled from the reference TRBV19 and TRBJ2-5 genes, the complete variable region becomes DGGITQSPKYLFRKEGQNVTLSCEQNLNHDAMYWYRQDPGQGLRLIYYSQIVNDFQKGDIAEGYSVSREKKESFPLTVTSAQKNPTAFYLCASSQDRLAQETQYFGPGTRLLVL.